These 18 T cell receptor beta chains came from one sample sequenced in a study of response to subunit inactivated influenza vaccine. One entry per CDR3 protein results from TCRdb running MiXCR on the RT-PCR reads. Of approximately 730,000 distinct CDR3 sequences in the sample, roughly 13% were seen once. The sequencing here drew on PBMCs from blood, taken 14 to 15 days before vaccination. The receptors stem from a man in his fifties who received an inactivated influenza vaccine.

V usage is TRBV27 and J usage is TRBJ1-2; 8 bases agree with TRBD1. The ends lost 6 bases at V and 8 bases at J; junction bases unmatched: 20. The CDR3 has 17 residues. Looked up from germline, CDR1 is MNHEY and CDR2 is SMNVEV (reference sequence). As DNA, the CDR3 is TGTGCCAGCAGGACGCCGGGACAGGATGCTTTGATGGGCGGCTACACCTTC. Amino acid sequence: CASRTPGQDALMGGYTF.

There are a few counts of this clonotype. This chain joins TRBV6-1 and TRBJ1-2; 9 bases match TRBD1. This CDR3 has 13 residues. V lost 5 bases and J lost 8; bases outside the gene matches: 6. Per the germline V gene, CDR1 is MNHNS and CDR2 is SASEGT. CDR3 amino acids: CASSKQGASGYTF. CDR3 DNA sequence: TGTGCCAGCAGTAAACAGGGGGCCAGCGGCTACACCTTC.

This sequence joins TRBV10-3 and TRBJ2-2, with 7 bases fitting TRBD1. The CDR3 covers 16 residues. V lost 4 bases to trimming and J lost 8 bases; unmatched junction nucleotides: 13. In germline, CDR1 is ENHRY, CDR2 SYGVKD. DNA for the CDR3: TGTGCCATCAGTGGGGTCTCTAAGGGGGCATCAGGGGAGCTGTTTTTT. Translation: CAISGVSKGASGELFF.

The rearrangement links TRBV20-1 to TRBJ1-1, with D perhaps TRBD1 (5 bases). Looked up from germline, CDR1 is DFQATT and CDR2 is SNEGSKA (reference sequence). This CDR3 is 16 amino acids long. Trimming shortened V by 3 bases and J by 0 bases, and 17 bases separated the two germline ends. For the CDR3, the DNA is TGCAGTGCTAGTCCTGGGGCGATAAAGATGAACACTGAAGCTTTCTTT. Encoded protein: CSASPGAIKMNTEAFF.

The genes are TRBV10-2 and TRBJ2-1; the D is unclear. Germline CDR1 and CDR2: WSHSY and SAAADI. CDR3 size: 13 residues. V gave up 11 bases and J gave up 4 bases, with 15 bases separating them. CDR3 loop: CAENPSNYNEQFF. Here the CDR3 DNA reads TGCGCCGAGAACCCAAGCAATTACAATGAGCAGTTCTTC.

This clonotype was observed a few times. The chain is built from TRBV4-2 and TRBJ2-1; 9 bases map to TRBD2. The CDR3 loop spans 14 amino acids. V shed 4 bases and J 9 bases; nucleotides not matched to a gene: 7. CDR1 LGHNA and CDR2 YNFKEQ come from the germline V gene. CDR3 sequence (DNA): TGTGCCAGCAGCCGTAGCGGGAGTGACGGTGAGCAGTTCTTC. Translation gives CASSRSGSDGEQFF.

The rearrangement joins TRBV20-1 to TRBJ2-5, with no clear D. The V gene's germline CDR1 is DFQATT and CDR2 SNEGSKA (reference sequence). V gave up 0 bases and J gave up 5 bases, with 13 bases separating them. This CDR3 contains 14 residues. The CDR3: CSARDLRQQETQYF. CDR3 nucleotides: TGCAGTGCTAGAGATCTCCGACAACAGGAGACCCAGTACTTC.

Written as DNA, the CDR3 is TGTGCCAGCAGTTTAACCCAGTTAGAGACCCAGTACTTC. This gives the protein CASSLTQLETQYF. The rearrangement uses TRBV27 and TRBJ2-5; D unclear. The V end lost 2 bases, the J end lost 4 bases, and 8 bases lay between the germline ends. The CDR3 has 13 residues. CDR1 and CDR2 from the germline V gene are MNHEY and SMNVEV (reference sequence).

This clonotype was seen a few times. The V gene is TRBV7-9, the J gene TRBJ2-7; possibly TRBD2 for D (6 bases). Germline V lookup: CDR1 SEHNR, CDR2 FQNEAQ (reference sequence). This CDR3 contains 15 residues. The V end lost 1 base, the J end lost 1 base, and 11 bases lay between the germline ends. The CDR3 is CASSLEEGRSYEQYF. In nucleotides, the CDR3 is TGTGCCAGCAGCTTAGAGGAGGGGCGATCCTACGAGCAGTACTTC.

The chain joins TRBV7-9 to TRBJ1-4, with D unresolved. The V and J ends lost 7 bases and 9 bases respectively, with 15 bases between them. Germline V lookup: CDR1 SEHNR, CDR2 FQNEAQ (reference sequence). This CDR3 has 13 amino acids. Here the CDR3 reads CASTRRLEKKLFF. The CDR3 nucleotides are TGTGCCAGCACCCGTAGGTTGGAAAAAAAACTGTTTTTT.

The chain has TRBV15 and TRBJ2-2; 7 bases agree with TRBD2. CDR3 length: 17 amino acids. CDR1 and CDR2 from the germline V gene are LNHNV and YYDKDF (reference sequence). V trimming: 1 base; J trimming: 6 bases; junction bases outside the gene matches: 11. The CDR3 coding sequence is TGTGCCACCAGCAGAGCTGGGGAGGGTCTCCTCGCCGGGGAGCTGTTTTTT. Translation gives CATSRAGEGLLAGELFF.

There are a few counts of this clonotype. The chain joins TRBV7-8 to TRBJ2-4, with 10 bases fitting TRBD2. Germline V lookup: CDR1 SGHVS, CDR2 FQNEAQ. V shed 0 bases and J 4 bases; nucleotides not matched to a gene: 9. This CDR3 comprises 18 residues. CDR3 nucleotides: TGTGCCAGCAGCTTAGCTATAGTCCCAGCGGGAGGGAAAAACATTCAGTACTTC. This gives the protein CASSLAIVPAGGKNIQYF.

The sample holds a few counts of this clonotype. The V gene is TRBV20-1, the J gene TRBJ2-4, with a weak D call TRBD2 (5 bases). Germline V lookup: CDR1 DFQATT, CDR2 SNEGSKA (reference sequence). Between the trimmed V and J ends, which lost 0 bases and 1 base, there was a span of 16 bases. The CDR3 totals 17 residues. CDR3: CSARDRTRVLAKNIQYF. CDR3 DNA: TGCAGTGCTAGAGACCGGACGAGGGTTTTGGCCAAAAACATTCAGTACTTC.

The chain joins TRBV12-3 or TRBV12-4 to TRBJ1-1; the D is unclear. This CDR3 is built from 13 residues. V lost 4 bases and J lost 1, with 7 bases in between. CDR3 bases: TGTGCCAGCAGTTGGAAAGAGAACACTGAAGCTTTCTTT. This encodes CASSWKENTEAFF.

The V and J genes are TRBV20-1 and TRBJ2-1; 7 bases map to TRBD2. Germline loops: CDR1 DFQATT, CDR2 SNEGSKA (reference sequence). The V and J ends lost 5 bases and 9 bases, in that order; junction bases with no gene match: 16. The CDR3 loop spans 15 amino acids. The CDR3 DNA sequence: TGCAGTGCTTTGCCCGGGACTACCCGGTGGGGTGAGCAGTTCTTC. It yields the protein CSALPGTTRWGEQFF.

This clonotype has a handful of counts. The J gene is TRBJ1-1, the V gene TRBV4-2; 7 bases align to TRBD1. The ends lost 5 bases at V and 5 bases at J; junction bases unmatched: 5. There are 13 residues in the CDR3. The germline V gene has CDR1 LGHNA and CDR2 YNFKEQ. The CDR3, as DNA: TGTGCCAGCAGCGCAAACAGGGGAACTGAAGCTTTCTTT. Amino acid sequence: CASSANRGTEAFF.

The chain links TRBV28 to TRBJ2-7; 7 nucleotides align to TRBD1. Germline V gene sequence: CDR1 MDHEN, CDR2 SYDVKM. CDR3 size: 15 residues. J lost 6 bases, V lost 8 bases, and 16 bases had no gene match. The CDR3 spells CASGSTQGFPGEQYF. DNA of the CDR3: TGTGCCAGCGGGTCGACACAGGGGTTTCCTGGCGAGCAGTACTTC.

This clonotype was detected ten times or more. The V call is TRBV6-2 or TRBV6-3, the J call TRBJ2-1, with 14 positions matching TRBD2. Germline-derived CDR1 and CDR2 are MNHEY and SVGEGT. CDR3 length: 19 residues. V dropped 2 bases and J dropped 7; count of bases not matched to a gene: 13. Here the CDR3 DNA reads TGTGCCAGCAGTTACCCCCTGACTAGCGGGAGGGCCGTAAAGAATGAGCAGTTCTTC. As protein: CASSYPLTSGRAVKNEQFF.